Listed below are T cell receptor beta chains from one sample, sequenced in a study of blood T cell repertoires in COVID-19. The data were produced by immunoSEQ multiplex PCR, yet TCRdb's version contains in-frame clones alone and is incomplete. The sample holds 200,000 to 250,000 clones; around 82% are singletons and the top ten take roughly 2.4%. What was sequenced was peripheral blood. Receptors originate from a woman aged 60-75 years with acute or convalescent COVID-19. The CDR3 runs from the conserved cysteine through the conserved F or W. A D gene is named only where the DNA matches it firmly. Clone size is not always given. Where it is, it says once, few, many or a class for expanded clones.

clone_size	v_call	d_call	j_call	cdr3_nt	cdr3_aa
.	TRBV5-1	.	TRBJ2-5	TGCGCCAGCAGCCAAAACAGGCTACTGGAGACCCAGTACTTC	CASSQNRLLETQYF
.	TRBV18	.	TRBJ1-2	TGTGCCAGCTCATATTCACAGGCCTATGGCTACACCTTC	CASSYSQAYGYTF
.	TRBV10-3	.	TRBJ2-3	TGTGCCATCAGTGACGAGGACTTCACAGATACGCAGTATTTT	CAISDEDFTDTQYF
.	TRBV19	.	TRBJ1-1	TGTGCCAGTAGTATCGGGAAGAACACTGAAGCTTTCTTT	CASSIGKNTEAFF
.	TRBV7-2	.	TRBJ1-1	TGTGCCAGCATCCTATGGGGGGGCGGTTGGAACACTGAAGCTTTCTTT	CASILWGGGWNTEAFF
.	TRBV5-8	.	TRBJ1-2	TGTGCCAGCAGCTTGGTAGGGGCATATGGCTACACCTTC	CASSLVGAYGYTF
.	TRBV7-9	TRBD1	TRBJ1-2	TGTGCCAGCAGCTCCCTGGACAGGGTCGATGGCTACACCTTC	CASSSLDRVDGYTF
once	TRBV23-1	.	TRBJ1-1	TGCGCCAGCAGTCAATCGAGGACAGCCTACACTGAAGCTTTCTTT	CASSQSRTAYTEAFF
.	TRBV5-1	.	TRBJ1-1	TGCGCCAGCAGCTTGGGGGCGGGGAACACTGAAGCTTTCTTT	CASSLGAGNTEAFF
.	TRBV28	.	TRBJ1-3	TGTGCCAGCAGTGTAGGGCCGGGAGAAAGGCCTGGAAACACCATATATTTT	CASSVGPGERPGNTIYF
.	TRBV6-5	.	TRBJ1-1	TGTGCCAGATCGGGACTTTCGAACACTGAAGCTTTCTTT	CARSGLSNTEAFF
few	TRBV7-2	TRBD2	TRBJ2-7	TGTGCCAGCAGCGTCCAAAGCGGGGGGCTCATCTACGAGCAGTACTTC	CASSVQSGGLIYEQYF
few	TRBV24-1	.	TRBJ2-5	TGTGCCACCAGTGGAAGAGGGGCGGGACAAGAGACCCAGTACTTC	CATSGRGAGQETQYF
.	TRBV7-2	.	TRBJ2-3	TGTGCCAGCAGCTTACTTCTGGCGGGGTACGGGTTGGATACGCAGTATTTT	CASSLLLAGYGLDTQYF
.	TRBV6-5	.	TRBJ2-5	TGTGCCAGCAGTCTCGGGACTCCGGAGACCCAGTACTTC	CASSLGTPETQYF
.	TRBV2	.	TRBJ1-2	TGTGCCAGCAGTGGGACTGGCGGTGGCTACACCTTC	CASSGTGGGYTF
.	TRBV6-2/TRBV6-3	.	TRBJ2-2	TGTGCCAGCAGTCTGACTAGTCCCGGGGAGCTGTTTTTT	CASSLTSPGELFF
.	TRBV9	TRBD2	TRBJ2-5	TGTGCCAGCAGCCCGACCCCTCAACCTAGCGGGGGGCTCGAGAAGACCCAGTACTTC	CASSPTPQPSGGLEKTQYF
few	TRBV28	.	TRBJ1-2	TGTGCCAGCAGTTTATGGGCCATTCGGAGTCGACAGAGTGGCTACACCTTC	CASSLWAIRSRQSGYTF
.	TRBV7-8	.	TRBJ2-3	TGTGCCAGCAGCCCCAACACAGATACGCAGTATTTT	CASSPNTDTQYF
.	TRBV19	.	TRBJ2-3	TGTGCCAGTAGTAGCAGGGGGGCAGGAATCACAGATACGCAGTATTTT	CASSSRGAGITDTQYF
.	TRBV6-4	.	TRBJ1-5	TGTGCCAGCAGTGATGAGGGATGGGTTCAGCCCCAGCATTTT	CASSDEGWVQPQHF